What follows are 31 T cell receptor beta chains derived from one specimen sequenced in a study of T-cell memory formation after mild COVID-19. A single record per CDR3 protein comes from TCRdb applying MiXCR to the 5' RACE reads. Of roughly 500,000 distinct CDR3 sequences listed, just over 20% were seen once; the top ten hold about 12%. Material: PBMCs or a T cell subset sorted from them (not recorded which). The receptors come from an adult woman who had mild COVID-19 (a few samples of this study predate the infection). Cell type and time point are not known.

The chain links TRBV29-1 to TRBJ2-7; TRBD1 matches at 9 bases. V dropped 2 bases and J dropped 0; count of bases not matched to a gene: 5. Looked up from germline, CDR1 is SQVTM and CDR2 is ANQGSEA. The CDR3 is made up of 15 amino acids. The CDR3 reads CSVELGQGYSYEQYF. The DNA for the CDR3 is TGCAGCGTTGAACTGGGACAGGGTTACTCCTACGAGCAGTACTTC.

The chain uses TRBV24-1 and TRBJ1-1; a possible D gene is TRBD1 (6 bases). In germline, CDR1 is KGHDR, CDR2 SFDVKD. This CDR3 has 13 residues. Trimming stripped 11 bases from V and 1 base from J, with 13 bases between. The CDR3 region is CAIENRANTEAFF. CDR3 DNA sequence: TGTGCCATCGAGAACAGGGCGAACACTGAAGCTTTCTTT.

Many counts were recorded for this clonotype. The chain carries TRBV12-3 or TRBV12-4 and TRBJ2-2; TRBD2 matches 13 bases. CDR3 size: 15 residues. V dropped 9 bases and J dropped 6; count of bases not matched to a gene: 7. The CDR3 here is CASGLAGAGSGELFF. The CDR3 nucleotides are TGTGCCAGTGGACTAGCGGGAGCTGGGTCCGGGGAGCTGTTTTTT.

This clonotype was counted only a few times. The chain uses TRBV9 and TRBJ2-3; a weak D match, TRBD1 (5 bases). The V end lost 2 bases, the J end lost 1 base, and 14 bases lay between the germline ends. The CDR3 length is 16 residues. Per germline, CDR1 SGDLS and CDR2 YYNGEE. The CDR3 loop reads CASSVRGQPRTDTQYF. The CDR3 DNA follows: TGTGCCAGCAGCGTTAGGGGCCAGCCTCGCACAGATACGCAGTATTTT.

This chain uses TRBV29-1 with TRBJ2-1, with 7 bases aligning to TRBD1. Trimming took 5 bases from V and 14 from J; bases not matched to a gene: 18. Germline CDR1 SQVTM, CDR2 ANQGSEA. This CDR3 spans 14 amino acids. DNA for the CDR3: TGCAGCGTTCCGGGACAGAGTAGCATATTGAGGGAGTTCTTC. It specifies CSVPGQSSILREFF.

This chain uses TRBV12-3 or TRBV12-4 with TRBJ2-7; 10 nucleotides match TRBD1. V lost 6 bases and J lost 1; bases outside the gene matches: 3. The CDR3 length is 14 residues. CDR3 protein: CASRGTGDSYEQYF. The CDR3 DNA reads TGTGCCAGCAGAGGGACAGGGGATTCCTACGAGCAGTACTTC.

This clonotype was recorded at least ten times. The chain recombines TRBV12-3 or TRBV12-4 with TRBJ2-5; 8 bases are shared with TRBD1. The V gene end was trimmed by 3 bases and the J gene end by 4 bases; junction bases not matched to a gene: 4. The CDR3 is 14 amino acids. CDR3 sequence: CASSFGTGGETQYF. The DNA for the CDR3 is TGTGCCAGCAGTTTCGGAACAGGGGGAGAGACCCAGTACTTC.

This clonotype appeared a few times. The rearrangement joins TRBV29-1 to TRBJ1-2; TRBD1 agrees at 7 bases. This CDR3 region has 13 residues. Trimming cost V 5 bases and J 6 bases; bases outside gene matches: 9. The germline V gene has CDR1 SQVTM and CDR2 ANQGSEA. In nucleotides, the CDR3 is TGCAGCGTTCCGCCAGGGGGGAGTGATGGCTACACCTTC. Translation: CSVPPGGSDGYTF. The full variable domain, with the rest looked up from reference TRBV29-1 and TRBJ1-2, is SAVISQKPSRDICQRGTSLTIQCQVDSQVTMMFWYRQQPGQSLTLIATANQGSEATYESGFVIDKFPISRPNLTFSTLTVSNMSPEDSSIYLCSVPPGGSDGYTFGSGTRLTVV.

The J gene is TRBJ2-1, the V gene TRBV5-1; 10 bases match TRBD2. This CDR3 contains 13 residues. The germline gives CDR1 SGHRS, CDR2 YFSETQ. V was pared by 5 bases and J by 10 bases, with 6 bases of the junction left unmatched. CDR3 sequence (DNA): TGCGCCAGCAGTGGGCTAGCGGGAGAGGAGCAGTTCTTC. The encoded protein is CASSGLAGEEQFF.

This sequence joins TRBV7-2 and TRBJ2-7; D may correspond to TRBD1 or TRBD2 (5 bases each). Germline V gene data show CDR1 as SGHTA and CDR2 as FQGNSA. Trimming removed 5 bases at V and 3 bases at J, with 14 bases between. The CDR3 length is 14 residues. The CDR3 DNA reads TGTGCCAGCAGCGGCCGGGACGATGGCTACGAGCAGTACTTC. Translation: CASSGRDDGYEQYF.

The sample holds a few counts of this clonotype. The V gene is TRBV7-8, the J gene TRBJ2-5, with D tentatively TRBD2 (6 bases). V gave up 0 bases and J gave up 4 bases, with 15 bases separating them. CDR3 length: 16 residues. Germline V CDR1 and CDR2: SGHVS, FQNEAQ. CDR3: CASSLARWDSRETQYF. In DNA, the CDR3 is TGTGCCAGCAGCTTAGCTCGGTGGGACTCGAGAGAGACCCAGTACTTC.

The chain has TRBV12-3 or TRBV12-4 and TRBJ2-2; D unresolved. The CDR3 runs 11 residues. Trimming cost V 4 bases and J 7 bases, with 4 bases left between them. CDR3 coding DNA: TGTGCCAGCAGTTCCCTCGGGGAGCTGTTTTTT. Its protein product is CASSSLGELFF.

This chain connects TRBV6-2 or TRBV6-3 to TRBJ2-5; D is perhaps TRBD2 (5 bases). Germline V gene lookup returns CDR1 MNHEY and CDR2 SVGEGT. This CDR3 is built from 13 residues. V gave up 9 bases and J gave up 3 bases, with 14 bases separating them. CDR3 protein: CASETGIEETQYF. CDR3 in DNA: TGTGCCAGTGAGACCGGGATAGAAGAGACCCAGTACTTC.

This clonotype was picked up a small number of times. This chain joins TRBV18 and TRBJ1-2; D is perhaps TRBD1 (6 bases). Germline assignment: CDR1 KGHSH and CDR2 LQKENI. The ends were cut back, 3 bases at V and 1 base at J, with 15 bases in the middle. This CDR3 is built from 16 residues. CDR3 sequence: CASSPAGAILNYGYTF. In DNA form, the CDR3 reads TGTGCCAGCTCACCGGCAGGGGCTATCCTTAACTATGGCTACACCTTC.

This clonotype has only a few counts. CDR3 bases: TGTGCCAGCAGCCTCTCGCCGGGACAGGGAGAAGGCTACACCTTC. Translating gives CASSLSPGQGEGYTF. J is TRBJ1-2 and V is TRBV7-2; 9 bases are a match to TRBD1. The CDR3 is 15 amino acids. V trimming: 5 bases; J trimming: 8 bases; junction bases outside the gene matches: 12. Per germline, CDR1 SGHTA and CDR2 FQGNSA.

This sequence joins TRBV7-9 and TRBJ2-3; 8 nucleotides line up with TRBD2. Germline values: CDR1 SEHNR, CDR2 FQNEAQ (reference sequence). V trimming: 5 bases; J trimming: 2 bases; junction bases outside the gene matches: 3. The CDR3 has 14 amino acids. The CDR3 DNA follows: TGTGCCAGCAGCCGGGGGGGATACACAGATACGCAGTATTTT. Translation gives CASSRGGYTDTQYF.

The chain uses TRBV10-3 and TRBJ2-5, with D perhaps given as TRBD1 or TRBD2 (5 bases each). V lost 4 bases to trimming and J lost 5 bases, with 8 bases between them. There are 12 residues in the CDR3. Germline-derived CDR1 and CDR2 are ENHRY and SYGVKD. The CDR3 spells CAISVGAETQYF. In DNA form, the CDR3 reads TGTGCCATCAGTGTCGGGGCGGAGACCCAGTACTTC.

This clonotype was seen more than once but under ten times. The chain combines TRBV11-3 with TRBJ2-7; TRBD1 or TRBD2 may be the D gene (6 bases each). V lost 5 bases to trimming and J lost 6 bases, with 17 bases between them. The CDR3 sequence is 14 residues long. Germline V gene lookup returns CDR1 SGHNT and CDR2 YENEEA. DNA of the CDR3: TGTGCCAGCAGCGATTCCGAAGGGGGGAGCGAGCAGTACTTC. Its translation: CASSDSEGGSEQYF.

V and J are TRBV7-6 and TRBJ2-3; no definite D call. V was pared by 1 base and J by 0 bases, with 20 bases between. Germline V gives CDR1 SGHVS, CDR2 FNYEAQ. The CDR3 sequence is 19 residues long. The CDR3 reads CASSLEVTNRTPSTDTQYF. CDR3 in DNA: TGTGCCAGCAGCTTAGAGGTGACCAACCGTACGCCTAGCACAGATACGCAGTATTTT.

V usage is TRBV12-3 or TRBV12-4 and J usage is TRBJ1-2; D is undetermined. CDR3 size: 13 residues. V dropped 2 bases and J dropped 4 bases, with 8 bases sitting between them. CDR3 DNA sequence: TGTGCCAGCAGTTTAAGCTTCGGCTATGGCTACACCTTC. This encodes CASSLSFGYGYTF.

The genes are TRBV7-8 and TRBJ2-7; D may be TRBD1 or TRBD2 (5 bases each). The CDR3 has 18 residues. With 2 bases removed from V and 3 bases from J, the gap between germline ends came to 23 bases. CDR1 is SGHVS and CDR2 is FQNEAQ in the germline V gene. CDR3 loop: CASSLRPWRQGDNYEQYF. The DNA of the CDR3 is TGTGCCAGCAGCTTACGGCCTTGGAGGCAGGGTGATAACTACGAGCAGTACTTC.

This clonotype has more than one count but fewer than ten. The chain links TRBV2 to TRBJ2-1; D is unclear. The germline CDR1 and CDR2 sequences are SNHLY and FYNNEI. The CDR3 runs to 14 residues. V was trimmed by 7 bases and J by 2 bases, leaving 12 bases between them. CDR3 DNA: TGTGCCAGCAATACCCCAGCAGCCTACAATGAGCAGTTCTTC. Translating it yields CASNTPAAYNEQFF. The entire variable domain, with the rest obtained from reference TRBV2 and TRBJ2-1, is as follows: EPEVTQTPSHQVTQMGQEVILRCVPISNHLYFYWYRQILGQKVEFLVSFYNNEISEKSEIFDDQFSVERPDGSNFTLKIRSTKLEDSAMYFCASNTPAAYNEQFFGPGTRLTVL.

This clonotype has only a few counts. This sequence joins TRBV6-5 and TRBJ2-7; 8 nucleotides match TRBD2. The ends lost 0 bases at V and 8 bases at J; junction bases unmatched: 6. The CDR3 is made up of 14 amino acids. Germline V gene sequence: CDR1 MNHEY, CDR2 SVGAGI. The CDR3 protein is CASSYSGLVDQQYF. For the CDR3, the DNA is TGTGCCAGCAGTTACTCGGGACTAGTGGATCAGCAGTACTTC.

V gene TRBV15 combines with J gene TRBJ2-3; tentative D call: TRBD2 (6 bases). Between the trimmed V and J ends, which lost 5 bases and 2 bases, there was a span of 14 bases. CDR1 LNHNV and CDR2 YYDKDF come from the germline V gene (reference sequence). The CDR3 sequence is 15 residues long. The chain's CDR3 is CATSGAGSNTDTQYF. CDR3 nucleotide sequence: TGTGCCACCAGCGGGGCCGGGAGTAACACAGATACGCAGTATTTT.

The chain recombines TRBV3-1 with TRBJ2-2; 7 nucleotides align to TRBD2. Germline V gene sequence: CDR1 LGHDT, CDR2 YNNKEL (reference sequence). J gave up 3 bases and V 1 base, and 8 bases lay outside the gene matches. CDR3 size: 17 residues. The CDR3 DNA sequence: TGTGCCAGCAGCCAAGGACGACTAGCCGCAGACACCGGGGAGCTGTTTTTT. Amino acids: CASSQGRLAADTGELFF.

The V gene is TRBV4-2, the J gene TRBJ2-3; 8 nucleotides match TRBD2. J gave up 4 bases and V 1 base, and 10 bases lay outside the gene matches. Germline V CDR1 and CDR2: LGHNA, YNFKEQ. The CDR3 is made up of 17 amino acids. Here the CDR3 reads CASSQGRRTGGPDTQYF. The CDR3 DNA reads TGTGCCAGCAGCCAAGGGCGGCGGACGGGAGGGCCAGATACGCAGTATTTT.

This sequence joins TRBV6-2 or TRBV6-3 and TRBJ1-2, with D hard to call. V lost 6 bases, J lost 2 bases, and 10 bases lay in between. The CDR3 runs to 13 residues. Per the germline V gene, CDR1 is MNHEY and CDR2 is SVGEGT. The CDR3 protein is CASRGRRNYGYTF. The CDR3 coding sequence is TGTGCCAGCAGGGGCAGAAGAAACTATGGCTACACCTTC.

The CDR3 nucleotides read TGTGCCAGCAGCTTATTGCGGGGGCTGATAGATACGCAGTATTTT. Amino acids: CASSLLRGLIDTQYF. This chain joins TRBV7-9 and TRBJ2-3; D is perhaps TRBD2 (7 bases). The CDR3 extends over 15 amino acids. CDR1 is SEHNR and CDR2 is FQNEAQ in the germline V gene (reference sequence). V lost 2 bases to trimming and J lost 5 bases, with 14 bases between them.

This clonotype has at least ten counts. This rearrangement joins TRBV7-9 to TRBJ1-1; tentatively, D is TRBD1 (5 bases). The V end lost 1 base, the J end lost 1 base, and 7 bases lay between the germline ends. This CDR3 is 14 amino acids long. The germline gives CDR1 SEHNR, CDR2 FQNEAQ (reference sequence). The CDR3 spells CASSLVGGNTEAFF. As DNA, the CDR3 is TGTGCCAGCAGCTTAGTCGGGGGGAACACTGAAGCTTTCTTT.

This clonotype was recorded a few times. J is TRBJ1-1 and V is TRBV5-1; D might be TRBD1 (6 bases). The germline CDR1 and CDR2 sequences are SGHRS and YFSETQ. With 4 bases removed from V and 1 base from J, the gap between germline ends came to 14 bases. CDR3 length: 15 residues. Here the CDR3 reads CASSVTMGANTEAFF. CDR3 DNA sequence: TGCGCCAGCAGCGTCACGATGGGGGCGAACACTGAAGCTTTCTTT. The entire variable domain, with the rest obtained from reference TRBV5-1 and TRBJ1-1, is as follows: KAGVTQTPRYLIKTRGQQVTLSCSPISGHRSVSWYQQTPGQGLQFLFEYFSETQRNKGNFPGRFSGRQFSNSRSEMNVSTLELGDSALYLCASSVTMGANTEAFFGQGTRLTVV.

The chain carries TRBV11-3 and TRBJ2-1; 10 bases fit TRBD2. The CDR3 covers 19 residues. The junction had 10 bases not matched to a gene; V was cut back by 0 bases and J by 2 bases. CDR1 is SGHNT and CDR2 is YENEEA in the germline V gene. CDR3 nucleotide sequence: TGTGCCAGCAGCTTAGAGTTCAGTGGGGGACTAGCGACCTACAATGAGCAGTTCTTC. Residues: CASSLEFSGGLATYNEQFF.